The 17 T cell receptor beta chains listed next were all sequenced from one sample in a study of T-cell memory formation after mild COVID-19 (dated by TCRdb to the early 2020s). Library generation was performed with 5' RACE. Sequencing was performed on an Illumina NovaSeq 6000. Using fastp at Q25 and MiXCR, TCRdb reprocessed the public reads and kept productive beta chains. Under each unique CDR3 protein, matching rows form one entry showing the most common genes and DNA. The sample has around 200,000 distinct CDR3 sequences on record, roughly 17% of them singletons. About 2.1% of the sample lies in the top ten. Input material: PBMCs or a T cell subset sorted from them (not recorded which). These receptors all stem from an adult woman who had mild COVID-19 (a few samples of this study predate the infection). The sample titles of this study are shuffled in the database, so cell type and time point are left out; the donor was told from shared clones.

This clonotype was detected a few times. The CDR3 bases are TGTGCCAGCAGTTTAGTGCAGGGCCGGTACGAGCAGTACTTC. Encoded protein: CASSLVQGRYEQYF. V gene TRBV12-3 or TRBV12-4 combines with J gene TRBJ2-7; weak D call: TRBD1 (5 bases). Trimming stripped 1 base from V and 4 bases from J, with 11 bases between. The CDR3 totals 14 residues.

V gene TRBV7-6 combines with J gene TRBJ2-2, with 11 bases lining up with TRBD2. CDR3 length: 16 residues. The trim removed 6 bases at V and 1 base at J, leaving 4 bases unmatched. Per the germline V gene, CDR1 is SGHVS and CDR2 is FNYEAQ. CDR3 protein: CASSLLAGVNTGELFF. CDR3 in DNA: TGTGCCAGCAGTCTACTAGCGGGGGTGAACACCGGGGAGCTGTTTTTT.

This clonotype was observed a handful of times. The V and J genes are TRBV12-3 or TRBV12-4 and TRBJ2-3; 15 bases are shared with TRBD2. This CDR3 is 17 amino acids long. V dropped 6 bases and J dropped 0; count of bases not matched to a gene: 4. The CDR3 bases are TGTGCCAGCAGGGCGGGACTAGCGGGGGGTAGCACAGATACGCAGTATTTT. Translating gives CASRAGLAGGSTDTQYF.

The chain is built from TRBV5-1 and TRBJ2-1; D is perhaps TRBD1 (5 bases). V was cut by 4 bases and J by 0 bases, with 14 bases left in between. Per germline, CDR1 SGHRS and CDR2 YFSETQ. The CDR3 sequence is 16 residues long. CDR3 region: CASSQNRIPSYNEQFF. The DNA for the CDR3 is TGCGCCAGCAGCCAAAACAGGATCCCCTCCTACAATGAGCAGTTCTTC.

The V and J genes are TRBV24-1 and TRBJ2-2, with TRBD2 as a possible D gene (6 bases). V dropped 3 bases and J dropped 1 base, with 14 bases sitting between them. The germline CDR1 and CDR2 sequences are KGHDR and SFDVKD. The CDR3 loop spans 17 amino acids. The CDR3 DNA reads TGTGCCACCAGTGATACCTGGGGGGTTGGGAACACCGGGGAGCTGTTTTTT. It specifies CATSDTWGVGNTGELFF.

The chain recombines TRBV20-1 with TRBJ1-1; D gene ambiguous. CDR1 DFQATT and CDR2 SNEGSKA come from the germline V gene (reference sequence). Between the trimmed V and J ends, which lost 3 bases and 5 bases, there was a span of 16 bases. There are 14 residues in the CDR3. The CDR3 nucleotides read TGCAGTGCTAGCCCGGGCCCTATCTGGACTGAAGCTTTCTTT. Translated, it gives CSASPGPIWTEAFF.

The chain combines TRBV5-1 with TRBJ2-1; 8 positions match TRBD1. Germline CDR1 SGHRS, CDR2 YFSETQ. The trim removed 4 bases at V and 6 bases at J, leaving 6 bases unmatched. The CDR3 loop spans 14 amino acids. CDR3 DNA: TGCGCCAGCAGCGGAGACAGGGGAGGCAATGAGCAGTTCTTC. Amino acids: CASSGDRGGNEQFF.

The rearrangement links TRBV20-1 to TRBJ1-2; 10 positions match TRBD1. The CDR3 is 14 amino acids. In germline, CDR1 is DFQATT, CDR2 SNEGSKA (reference sequence). J gave up 4 bases and V 3 bases, and 5 bases lay outside the gene matches. This CDR3 reads CSASRDRGAYGYTF. CDR3 coding DNA: TGCAGTGCTAGCCGGGACAGGGGTGCCTATGGCTACACCTTC.

Written as DNA, the CDR3 is TGTGCCAGCAGCTCCGGACCCGTGAAACAGGGGGCTAAGGGGGCCAACGTCCTGACTTTC. Its translation: CASSSGPVKQGAKGANVLTF. The V and J genes are TRBV7-9 and TRBJ2-6, with 9 bases lining up with TRBD1. The CDR3 totals 20 residues. V lost 4 bases to trimming and J lost 4 bases; unmatched junction nucleotides: 17. Germline CDR1 SEHNR, CDR2 FQNEAQ (reference sequence).

The chain recombines TRBV6-2 or TRBV6-3 with TRBJ1-1; D gene uncertain. The ends were cut back, 6 bases at V and 1 base at J, with 9 bases in the middle. The CDR3 spans 13 residues. From germline, CDR1 is MNHEY and CDR2 SVGEGT. CDR3 residues: CASRDLANTEAFF. The CDR3 DNA follows: TGTGCCAGCAGGGATCTGGCGAACACTGAAGCTTTCTTT.

The rearrangement links TRBV4-2 to TRBJ1-2; a weak D match, TRBD1 (5 bases). The germline V gene encodes CDR1 LGHNA and CDR2 YNFKEQ. The CDR3 totals 14 residues. V was shortened by 3 bases and J by 2 bases, with 10 bases between the two germline ends. The CDR3 is CASSQGGQNYGYTF. CDR3 DNA: TGTGCCAGCAGCCAGGGCGGACAAAACTATGGCTACACCTTC.

The chain uses TRBV7-9 and TRBJ2-7, with D possibly being TRBD1 (5 bases). This CDR3 contains 14 residues. Germline V gene sequence: CDR1 SEHNR, CDR2 FQNEAQ (reference sequence). V was shortened by 1 base and J by 3 bases, with 10 bases between the two germline ends. The CDR3 sequence: CASSLEQGSYEQYF. In nucleotides, the CDR3 is TGTGCCAGCAGCTTAGAGCAGGGAAGCTACGAGCAGTACTTC.

This clonotype was recorded a few times. The rearrangement uses TRBV7-6 and TRBJ2-7, with a tentative D call TRBD1 (8 bases). V was pared by 2 bases and J by 3 bases, with 17 bases between. The germline gives CDR1 SGHVS, CDR2 FNYEAQ. The CDR3 covers 16 residues. The DNA for the CDR3 is TGTGCCAGCAGCTTATCCGGACAGGGAGGGAGCTACGAGCAGTACTTC. This sequence encodes CASSLSGQGGSYEQYF.

This sequence joins TRBV7-9 and TRBJ2-1, with D maybe TRBD2 (5 bases). V was clipped by 4 bases and J by 9 bases, with 19 bases between them. Germline V gene data show CDR1 as SEHNR and CDR2 as FQNEAQ (reference sequence). This CDR3 spans 15 amino acids. The CDR3 sequence: CASSSPRLAPIEQFF. The DNA of the CDR3 is TGTGCCAGCAGCTCCCCCCGGCTAGCCCCGATTGAGCAGTTCTTC.

The genes are TRBV19 and TRBJ2-7, with 7 bases aligning to TRBD1. The CDR3 extends over 16 amino acids. V lost 3 bases to trimming and J lost 2 bases; unmatched junction nucleotides: 10. Germline V gene lookup returns CDR1 LNHDA and CDR2 SQIVND (reference sequence). The DNA for the CDR3 is TGTGCCAGTAGTATTAGGTTCTCAGGGGGAACCTACGAGCAGTACTTC. Translated: CASSIRFSGGTYEQYF.

The V gene is TRBV20-1, the J gene TRBJ2-2, with 10 bases identical to TRBD2. Trimming cost V 3 bases and J 3 bases; bases outside gene matches: 4. The CDR3 is 15 residues long. Germline assignment: CDR1 DFQATT and CDR2 SNEGSKA (reference sequence). The CDR3 protein is CSARASGSDTGELFF. CDR3 DNA sequence: TGCAGTGCTAGGGCTAGCGGGAGCGACACCGGGGAGCTGTTTTTT.

The chain carries TRBV6-5 and TRBJ2-5, with D possibly being TRBD2 (5 bases). The germline CDR1 and CDR2 sequences are MNHEY and SVGAGI. The ends were cut back, 0 bases at V and 4 bases at J, with 9 bases in the middle. CDR3 size: 14 residues. The CDR3 DNA reads TGTGCCAGCAGTTACTCGAGGGCGATAGAGACCCAGTACTTC. Translating it yields CASSYSRAIETQYF.